This TCR beta chain derives from a study of cytomegalovirus exposure and HLA in healthy donors. The ends were cut back, 3 bases at V and 4 bases at J, with 9 bases in the middle. The germline V gene has CDR1 ENHRY and CDR2 SYGVKD. There are 14 residues in the CDR3. The PCR used 60 Vbeta and 13 Jbeta primers. Repertoires were generated with immunoSEQ multiplex PCR, while TCRdb's copy carries only in-frame clones and drops some. The profile covers 100,000 to 150,000 clones, with about 80% appearing a single time and approximately 5% taken by the ten largest. The gene calls are TRBV10-3 and TRBJ1-4; D gene uncertain. The clonotype comes from a man between 25 and 39 years old in good health and CMV-seronegative. Sequencing input: PBMCs. The CDR3 DNA reads TGTGCCATCAGTGAAACAGACAATAATGAAAAACTGTTTTTT. Translated: CAISETDNNEKLFF.